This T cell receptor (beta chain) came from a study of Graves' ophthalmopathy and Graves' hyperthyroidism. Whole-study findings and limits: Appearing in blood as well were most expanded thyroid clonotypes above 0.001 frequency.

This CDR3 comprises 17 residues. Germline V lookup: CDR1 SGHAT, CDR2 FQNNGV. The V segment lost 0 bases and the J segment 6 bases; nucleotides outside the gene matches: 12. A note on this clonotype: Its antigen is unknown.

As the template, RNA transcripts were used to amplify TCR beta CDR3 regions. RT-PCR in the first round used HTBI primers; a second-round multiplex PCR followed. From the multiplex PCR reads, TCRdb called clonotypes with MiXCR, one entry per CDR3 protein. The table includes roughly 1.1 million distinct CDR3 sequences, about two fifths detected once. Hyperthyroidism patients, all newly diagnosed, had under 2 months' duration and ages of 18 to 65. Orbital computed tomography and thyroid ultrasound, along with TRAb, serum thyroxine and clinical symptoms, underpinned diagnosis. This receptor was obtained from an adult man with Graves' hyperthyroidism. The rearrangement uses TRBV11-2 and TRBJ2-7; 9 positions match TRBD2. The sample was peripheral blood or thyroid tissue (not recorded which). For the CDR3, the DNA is TGTGCCAGCAGCTTAGATCTGGTTCTAGCGGGAAAGGGCGAGCAGTACTTC. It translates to CASSLDLVLAGKGEQYF.